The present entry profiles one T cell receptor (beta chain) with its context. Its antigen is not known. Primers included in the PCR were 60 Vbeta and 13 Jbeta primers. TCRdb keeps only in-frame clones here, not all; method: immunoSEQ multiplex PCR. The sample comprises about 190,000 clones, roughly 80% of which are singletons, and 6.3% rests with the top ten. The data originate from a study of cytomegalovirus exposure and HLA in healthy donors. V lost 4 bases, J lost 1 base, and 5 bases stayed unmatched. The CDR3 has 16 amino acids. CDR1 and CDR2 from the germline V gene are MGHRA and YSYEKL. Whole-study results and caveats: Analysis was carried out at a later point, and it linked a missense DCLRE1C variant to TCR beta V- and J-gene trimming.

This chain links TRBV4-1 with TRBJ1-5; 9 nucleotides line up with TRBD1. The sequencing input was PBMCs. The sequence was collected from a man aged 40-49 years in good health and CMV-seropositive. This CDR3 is CASSPGTGTSNQPQHF. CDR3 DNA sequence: TGCGCCAGCAGCCCGGGGACAGGGACAAGCAATCAGCCCCAGCATTTT.